This T cell receptor beta chain came from a study of shared clonotypes between healthy human individuals. Turning to this clone: The antigen is unknown.

This CDR3 comprises 9 residues. The junction had 1 base not matched to a gene; V was cut back by 8 bases and J by 6 bases. The germline gives CDR1 DFQATT, CDR2 SNEGSKA (reference sequence). Findings and limits, study-wide: Memory subsets generally showed smaller estimated richness than naive subsets did. It was observed that around 5% of naive CD4 clonotypes were shared across a few donors.

Splitting the CD4+ cells yielded a CD45RA+ naive subset and a CD45RA-negative memory subset. Clones were sequenced by immunoSEQ multiplex PCR, and TCRdb holds only the in-frame ones, with some missing. Of around 1.5 million clones listed, about 98% are singletons. This clonotype was sampled from a man in his thirties or forties in good health. The rearrangement uses TRBV20-1 and TRBJ2-7; 7 bases match TRBD1. Specimen: naive CD4+ T cells sorted from blood. Subset of the sample: CD45RA+ positively selected. As DNA, the CDR3 is TGCAGTACAGGGGCCGAGCAGTACTTC. As protein: CSTGAEQYF.